These T cell receptor beta chains were read from a single sample in a study of blood T cells in healthy people across ages. TCRdb reanalysed the 5' RACE reads using MiXCR and keeps one entry per CDR3 protein. The table has around 1,500,000 distinct CDR3 sequences, under 30% seen once. The sequenced material came from blood. The receptors stem from a woman aged 30 to 39 in good health. Each CDR3 is given with its conserved first and last residue. A D gene is named only where the DNA matches it firmly. Clone size is stated in some rows and not others, as once, few, many or a class when expanded.

V,J,D,size,CDR3,DNA
TRBV12-3/TRBV12-4,TRBJ1-2,NA,few,CASRFSGRGGGYTF,TGTGCCAGCAGGTTCTCTGGGCGGGGAGGGGGCTACACCTTC
TRBV24-1,TRBJ2-1,TRBD1,NA,CATSVSRQGNMNEQFF,TGTGCCACCAGTGTTTCGAGACAGGGTAATATGAATGAGCAGTTCTTC
TRBV7-9,TRBJ2-1,TRBD2,many,CASSLLGLAGGSSYNEQFF,TGTGCCAGCAGCTTACTCGGACTAGCGGGAGGAAGCTCCTACAATGAGCAGTTCTTC
TRBV5-1,TRBJ2-1,NA,few,CASSLRDSPRGEQFF,TGCGCCAGCAGCCTCCGGGACTCCCCTAGGGGTGAGCAGTTCTTC
TRBV9,TRBJ2-3,TRBD1,few,CASSYRDSHTDTQYF,TGTGCCAGCAGCTACCGGGACAGTCACACAGATACGCAGTATTTT
TRBV7-9,TRBJ2-2,TRBD1,few,CASSLGTGDTGELFF,TGTGCCAGCAGCTTGGGGACAGGGGATACCGGGGAGCTGTTTTTT
TRBV29-1,TRBJ2-7,NA,NA,CCVGRASEQYF,TGCTGCGTTGGGCGAGCATCCGAGCAGTACTTC
TRBV14,TRBJ2-7,NA,many,CASSQEQDTSYEQYF,TGTGCCAGCAGCCAAGAACAGGATACTTCCTACGAGCAGTACTTC
TRBV30,TRBJ1-2,NA,NA,CASRLRGLGGYTF,TGTGCCTCGCGACTCAGGGGCCTAGGCGGCTACACCTTC
TRBV20-1,TRBJ1-2,TRBD1,NA,CSAGTDREASYGYTF,TGCAGTGCTGGCACCGACAGGGAGGCTAGCTATGGCTACACCTTC
TRBV29-1,TRBJ1-2,NA,many,CSVERGKYGYTF,TGCAGCGTTGAAAGAGGGAAGTATGGCTACACCTTC
TRBV12-3/TRBV12-4,TRBJ1-2,NA,NA,CASSFAAEDLYGYTF,TGTGCCAGCAGTTTCGCGGCAGAGGACCTGTATGGCTACACCTTC
TRBV19,TRBJ1-2,NA,many,CASRLGTQKENYGYTF,TGTGCCAGTAGATTGGGCACCCAGAAAGAAAACTATGGCTACACCTTC
TRBV6-1,TRBJ2-3,TRBD2,NA,CASTAGLAGGWDTQYF,TGTGCCAGCACGGCGGGACTAGCGGGGGGGTGGGATACGCAGTATTTT
TRBV12-3/TRBV12-4,TRBJ2-5,TRBD1,few,CASSTGTAWRWETQYF,TGTGCCAGCAGTACCGGGACAGCTTGGAGGTGGGAGACCCAGTACTTC
TRBV12-3/TRBV12-4,TRBJ1-1,TRBD1,NA,CASILGQLNTEAFF,TGTGCCAGCATCCTGGGACAGCTAAACACTGAAGCTTTCTTT
TRBV12-3/TRBV12-4,TRBJ2-7,NA,many,CASGSGPYEQYF,TGTGCCAGCGGGTCGGGTCCCTATGAGCAGTACTTC
TRBV4-1,TRBJ1-2,NA,NA,CASSQEGPGTDYGYTF,TGCGCCAGCAGCCAAGAAGGACCAGGGACTGACTATGGCTACACCTTC
TRBV7-9,TRBJ2-2,NA,NA,CASSLAWYDTGELFF,TGTGCCAGCAGCTTAGCCTGGTATGACACCGGGGAGCTGTTTTTT
TRBV6-4,TRBJ1-2,TRBD1,NA,CASTKGLYPGTGKSGYTF,TGTGCCAGCACCAAGGGATTATATCCCGGGACAGGGAAAAGCGGCTACACCTTC
TRBV29-1,TRBJ1-2,NA,few,CSVEARGGWVYGYTF,TGCAGCGTTGAAGCGAGGGGAGGGTGGGTCTACGGCTACACCTTC
TRBV7-9,TRBJ2-7,TRBD2,few,CASSPGGIEQYF,TGTGCCAGCAGCCCCGGGGGGATCGAGCAGTACTTC
TRBV9,TRBJ1-2,NA,NA,CASSYGDRAGYTF,TGTGCCAGCAGCTACGGGGATCGGGCTGGCTACACCTTC
TRBV7-2,TRBJ2-1,TRBD2,NA,CASSTLAGGNNEQFF,TGTGCCAGCAGCACGCTAGCGGGGGGGAACAATGAGCAGTTCTTC
TRBV20-1,TRBJ1-5,TRBD1,NA,CSARGTGGNQPQHF,TGCAGTGCTAGAGGGACAGGTGGTAATCAGCCCCAGCATTTT
TRBV20-1,TRBJ2-1,TRBD2,NA,CSAGLAGAYNKQFF,TGCAGTGCGGGTCTAGCGGGGGCATACAATAAGCAGTTCTTC
TRBV3-1,TRBJ1-2,TRBD1,NA,CASSQGTGLVYGYTF,TGTGCCAGCAGCCAGGGGACAGGCCTAGTCTATGGCTACACCTTC
TRBV11-1,TRBJ2-7,TRBD2,many,CASSKGLAGTYEQYF,TGTGCCAGCAGCAAGGGCCTAGCGGGGACCTACGAGCAGTACTTC
TRBV5-1,TRBJ2-1,TRBD2,NA,CASSPTTSGYNEQFF,TGCGCCAGCAGCCCGACGACTAGCGGATACAATGAGCAGTTCTTC
TRBV29-1,TRBJ1-2,NA,many,CSVGTGTNYGYTF,TGCAGCGTTGGGACGGGAACTAACTATGGCTACACCTTC
TRBV5-1,TRBJ2-7,TRBD1,once,CASSLGTGTDQEAQYF,TGCGCCAGCAGCTTGGGGACCGGGACAGACCAAGAGGCCCAGTACTTC
TRBV7-2,TRBJ2-3,NA,NA,CASRNPEGHTGTQYF,TGTGCCAGCAGAAACCCGGAGGGTCACACAGGTACGCAGTATTTT
TRBV3-1,TRBJ2-1,TRBD1,few,CASSKGTEFYNEQFF,TGTGCCAGCAGCAAAGGGACAGAGTTCTACAATGAGCAGTTCTTC
TRBV29-1,TRBJ2-7,TRBD1,many,CSLTTGPSYEQYF,TGCAGCCTGACGACAGGGCCCTCCTACGAGCAGTACTTC
TRBV5-1,TRBJ2-5,TRBD1,NA,CASSTDREWGEQYF,TGCGCCAGCAGCACGGACAGGGAATGGGGGGAGCAGTACTTC